Shown below are 18 T cell receptor beta chains from a single sample sequenced in a study of tumor-infiltrating lymphocytes in glioblastoma multiforme. TCRB libraries came from RNA via three nested multiplex PCR rounds. A single record per CDR3 protein comes from TCRdb applying MiXCR to the multiplex PCR reads. The data show about 18,000 distinct CDR3 sequences, with 60% to 80% seen just once and around a sixth held by the top ten. The sequenced material came from peripheral blood. The receptors originated from a male donor with glioblastoma.

V gene TRBV11-3 combines with J gene TRBJ2-3, with a possible D match to TRBD1 (5 bases). The length of the CDR3 is 15 residues. CDR1 is SGHNT, CDR2 YENEEA, per germline. The V gene lost 5 bases and the J gene lost 4 bases, with 16 bases spanning the gap. The CDR3 sequence is CASSQGGAPADTQYF. The DNA of the CDR3 is TGTGCCAGCAGCCAGGGTGGGGCGCCTGCAGATACGCAGTATTTT.

V and J are TRBV6-2 or TRBV6-3 and TRBJ2-1, with 8 bases that match TRBD2. The ends lost 5 bases at V and 6 bases at J; junction bases unmatched: 6. Germline lookup yields CDR1 MNHEY and CDR2 SVGEGT. The CDR3 sequence is 14 residues long. The CDR3 here is CASSREGGSNEQFF. CDR3 nucleotides: TGTGCCAGCAGTCGGGAGGGGGGGTCCAATGAGCAGTTCTTC.

The rearrangement links TRBV4-3 to TRBJ2-7, with D possibly TRBD1 on 6 matching bases. This CDR3 has 15 residues. The V end lost 2 bases, the J end lost 0 bases, and 11 bases lay between the germline ends. Per the germline V gene, CDR1 is LGHNA and CDR2 is YSLEER. The CDR3 coding sequence is TGCGCCAGCAGCCAATATCGGGACATCTCCTACGAGCAGTACTTC. Residues: CASSQYRDISYEQYF.

This clonotype came up a few times. The chain has TRBV11-1 and TRBJ2-7; D is perhaps TRBD1 (6 bases). This CDR3 region has 13 residues. Germline assignment: CDR1 SGHAT and CDR2 FQDESV (reference sequence). Trimming removed 1 base from V and 9 bases from J, with 13 bases in between. The chain's CDR3 is CASSLVQGTAQYF. The CDR3 DNA sequence: TGTGCCAGCAGCTTAGTGCAGGGGACGGCGCAGTACTTC.

The chain couples TRBV29-1 to TRBJ2-7, with 10 bases fitting TRBD2. This CDR3 has 14 amino acids. V dropped 3 bases and J dropped 2; count of bases not matched to a gene: 4. The germline gives CDR1 SQVTM, CDR2 ANQGSEA. The CDR3 sequence: CSVDLAGETYEQYF. CDR3 sequence (DNA): TGCAGCGTTGACCTAGCGGGGGAGACCTACGAGCAGTACTTC.

A word on this clonotype: Germline and junction disagree at one end, which may indicate a read error. This chain joins TRBV13 and TRBJ1-2, with D tentatively TRBD1 (6 bases). The CDR3 covers 13 residues. In germline, CDR1 is PRHDT, CDR2 FYEKMQ (reference sequence). The CDR3 spells CASGFSGALGYTF. CDR3 coding DNA: TGTGCCAGCGGCTTTTCAGGGGCTCTTGGCTACACCTTC.

The chain carries TRBV28 and TRBJ2-1; D may be TRBD1 or TRBD2 (5 bases each). Germline lookup yields CDR1 MDHEN and CDR2 SYDVKM. Trimming removed 6 bases from V and 7 bases from J, with 19 bases in between. This CDR3 is 15 amino acids long. The CDR3 DNA is TGTGCCAGCAGAAATGCACGGGACCGGCGGAATGAGCAGTTCTTC. Its protein product is CASRNARDRRNEQFF.

This clonotype was detected a few times. The chain has TRBV11-2 and TRBJ2-3; tentative D call: TRBD2 (5 bases). This CDR3 spans 15 amino acids. Looked up from germline, CDR1 is SGHAT and CDR2 is FQNNGV. V lost 11 bases to trimming and J lost 1 base, with 19 bases between them. CDR3 residues: CAGSAYRLRTDTQYF. The CDR3 bases are TGTGCCGGTAGCGCGTATAGGCTGCGCACAGATACGCAGTATTTT.

This clonotype occurred a few times. The gene calls are TRBV7-3 and TRBJ1-1; D unclear. The CDR3 is made up of 13 amino acids. Germline V gene data show CDR1 as SGHTA and CDR2 as FQGTGA. Trimming pared 6 bases from V and 3 bases from J, leaving 11 bases between. DNA for the CDR3: TGTGCCAGCAGTTTGACCCCTGACACTGAAGCTTTCTTT. It yields the protein CASSLTPDTEAFF.

To note about this clonotype: A junction end diverges from the germline sequence, so it may reflect a read error. The chain uses TRBV11-2 and TRBJ2-3, with D hard to call. The J call is uncertain, as TRBJ1-5 better fits the DNA end. Germline V gives CDR1 SGHAT, CDR2 FQNNGV. The CDR3 is made up of 14 amino acids. The CDR3 sequence: CVSSLGLVGGTQHF. The CDR3 DNA reads TGTGTCAGCAGCTTAGGTCTAGTGGGAGGTACGCAGCATTTT.

In regard to this clonotype: It is likely a read error, because the conserved phenylalanine at the end of the CDR3 is missing. CDR3 in amino acids: CASSPRWGLLAGGEQYL. DNA for the CDR3: TGTGCCAGCAGCCCCCGGTGGGGCCTACTAGCGGGAGGGGAGCAGTACTTA. The chain recombines TRBV11-2 with TRBJ2-7, with 13 bases aligning to TRBD2. Germline V gives CDR1 SGHAT, CDR2 FQNNGV. CDR3 length: 17 amino acids. V lost 5 bases, J lost 7 bases, and 14 bases stayed unmatched.

The chain employs TRBV6-1 and TRBJ2-3, with D possibly being TRBD2 (6 bases). The CDR3 runs 14 residues. The germline V and J ends were trimmed by 1 base and 4 bases, with 9 bases remaining between them. Germline V gene sequence: CDR1 MNHNS, CDR2 SASEGT. CDR3 region: CASSEGLAADTQYF. The CDR3 nucleotides are TGTGCCAGCAGTGAAGGGTTAGCGGCAGATACGCAGTATTTT.

Regarding this clonotype: A read error may account for a junction end that differs from germline. This chain connects TRBV11-2 to TRBJ2-1; D remains ambiguous. Germline assignment: CDR1 SGHAT and CDR2 FQNNGV. This CDR3 is 12 amino acids long. CDR3 amino acids: CAGTQSYKEQFF. DNA of the CDR3: TGTGCCGGCACCCAATCCTACAAGGAGCAGTTCTTC.

The chain is built from TRBV10-3 and TRBJ2-7; D ambiguous. The CDR3 spans 11 residues. Trimming cost V 6 bases and J 3 bases, with 6 bases left between them. Germline V gene lookup returns CDR1 ENHRY and CDR2 SYGVKD. CDR3 amino acids: CAISPSYEQYF. DNA of the CDR3: TGTGCCATCAGCCCGAGCTACGAGCAGTACTTC.

Only one count was recorded for this clonotype. V and J are TRBV29-1 and TRBJ2-7; D perhaps matches TRBD2 (5 bases). Germline V CDR1 and CDR2: SQVTM, ANQGSEA. V lost 8 bases and J lost 6, with 23 bases in between. CDR3 length: 14 amino acids. CDR3 in DNA: TGCAGCATCGCGAAGGGAGCAGACCATGGCGAGCAGTACTTC. It specifies CSIAKGADHGEQYF.

This clonotype showed up just once. A read error may produce the germline difference seen at one junction end. The chain joins TRBV11-2 to TRBJ2-1; a weak D match, TRBD1 (6 bases). Germline loops: CDR1 SGHAT, CDR2 FQNNGV. The CDR3 covers 14 residues. CDR3 coding DNA: TGTGCCAGCAGCTTTAGGGGTCGGGCACAGGGTGGAGGTTTC. It is translated as CASSFRGRAQGGGF.

This clonotype has just a few counts. V usage is TRBV11-2 and J usage is TRBJ2-1; a possible D gene is TRBD1 (6 bases). V lost 3 bases and J 7 bases, leaving 16 bases between the germline ends. The CDR3 runs 15 residues. The germline gives CDR1 SGHAT, CDR2 FQNNGV. The CDR3 sequence is CASSLERQAPNEQFF. In DNA form, the CDR3 reads TGTGCCAGCAGCTTGGAAAGACAGGCCCCTAATGAGCAGTTCTTC.

A word on this clonotype: A clone one base away is much larger, so this may be a read error. V gene TRBV4-2 combines with J gene TRBJ2-3; D is unclear. This CDR3 contains 13 residues. Per germline, CDR1 LGHNA and CDR2 YNFKEQ. V was pared by 0 bases and J by 9 bases, with 10 bases between. The CDR3 DNA reads TGTGCCAGCAGCCAAGAGGACCCAATCACGCAGTATTTT. This encodes CASSQEDPITQYF.